This T cell receptor beta chain was recovered during a study of identical twins. Findings of the study overall: Twins' excess sharing was less marked for out-of-frame beta sequences. One should note that invariant MAIT and iNKT cells could partly confound zero-insertion analyses.

With regard to this clonotype: As yet, its antigen is unknown.

V trimming: 4 bases; J trimming: 0 bases; junction bases outside the gene matches: 12. The CDR3 is made up of 18 amino acids. A universal primer site was created by template switching, with the cDNA bearing unique molecular identifiers. One entry per CDR3 protein, called by TCRdb with MiXCR from the 5' RACE reads. The sample records about 220,000 distinct CDR3 sequences, less than 9.5% being singletons. This TCR derives from a woman between 18 and 29 years old in good health. V gene TRBV12-3 or TRBV12-4 combines with J gene TRBJ1-5; TRBD1 agrees at 7 bases. The sequenced sample was memory (CD45RO+) T cells sorted from blood. The CDR3 nucleotides read TGTGCCAGCAGTTGGACAGGCGGTGGGTCATATAGCAATCAGCCCCAGCATTTT. Translated: CASSWTGGGSYSNQPQHF.